The rows below give T cell receptor beta chains drawn from one sample of a study of monozygotic twins with inflammatory bowel disease. TCRdb reprocessed the 5' RACE reads, keeping one entry per CDR3 protein, no DNA. The sample holds about 350,000 distinct CDR3 sequences. The sample comprised blood. All receptors derive from a human donor with ulcerative colitis or Crohn's disease, or a healthy co-twin of an affected twin (not recorded which). CDR3s include the opening cysteine and the closing phenylalanine or tryptophan.

V gene: TRBV24-1
J gene: TRBJ2-5
CDR3 protein: CATSDPRQGGETQYF

V gene: TRBV7-7
J gene: TRBJ2-5
CDR3 protein: CASSSPQETQYF

V gene: TRBV5-1
J gene: TRBJ2-5
CDR3 protein: CASSPNQETQYF

V gene: TRBV7-9
J gene: TRBJ1-1
CDR3 protein: CASSPGGSGTEAFF

V gene: TRBV12-3/TRBV12-4
J gene: TRBJ2-1
CDR3 protein: CASSFRTVRGNEQFF

V gene: TRBV6-2/TRBV6-3
J gene: TRBJ2-3
CDR3 protein: CASSYSNHRGNADTQYF

V gene: TRBV5-1
J gene: TRBJ1-2
CDR3 protein: CASSFVSEGGSGYTF

V gene: TRBV27
J gene: TRBJ1-6
CDR3 protein: CASNSQGYNSPLHF

V gene: TRBV20-1
J gene: TRBJ2-5
CDR3 protein: CSARLGGGQETQYF

V gene: TRBV20-1
J gene: TRBJ1-5
CDR3 protein: CSATQGRGNQPQHF

V gene: TRBV5-1
J gene: TRBJ2-1
CDR3 protein: CASSLGAASNEQFF

V gene: TRBV6-4
J gene: TRBJ2-1
CDR3 protein: CASKMVQTYNEQFF

V gene: TRBV27
J gene: TRBJ2-5
CDR3 protein: CASSFLGAGGTQYF

V gene: TRBV20-1
J gene: TRBJ2-5
CDR3 protein: CSPKGVFQETQYF

V gene: TRBV10-2
J gene: TRBJ2-7
CDR3 protein: CASKMAVYEQYF

V gene: TRBV20-1
J gene: TRBJ2-5
CDR3 protein: CSANRGGETQYF

V gene: TRBV30
J gene: TRBJ2-7
CDR3 protein: CAWSVYGRPPYEQYF

V gene: TRBV7-3
J gene: TRBJ2-1
CDR3 protein: CASSFRRTSGRENEQFF

V gene: TRBV27
J gene: TRBJ2-3
CDR3 protein: CASSFGDRGTDTQYF

V gene: TRBV3-1
J gene: TRBJ2-7
CDR3 protein: CASSQDVSGRARFF

V gene: TRBV10-2
J gene: TRBJ2-2
CDR3 protein: CASDVRDTNTGKLFF

V gene: TRBV6-2/TRBV6-3
J gene: TRBJ1-6
CDR3 protein: CASTNGFLAPLHF

V gene: TRBV7-2
J gene: TRBJ2-3
CDR3 protein: CASSFPEEGRTDTQYF

V gene: TRBV12-5
J gene: TRBJ1-4
CDR3 protein: CASGQGGDEKLFF

V gene: TRBV12-3/TRBV12-4
J gene: TRBJ2-5
CDR3 protein: CASSLVRVGETQYF

V gene: TRBV7-2
J gene: TRBJ1-3
CDR3 protein: CASSLEGVNSGNTIYF

V gene: TRBV27
J gene: TRBJ2-7
CDR3 protein: CASSLYRLAVDEQYF

V gene: TRBV20-1
J gene: TRBJ1-5
CDR3 protein: CSATGSFGNQPQHF

V gene: TRBV28
J gene: TRBJ2-2
CDR3 protein: CASRISLPTGELFF

V gene: TRBV14
J gene: TRBJ2-5
CDR3 protein: CASSQDTGWQGQETQYF

V gene: TRBV9
J gene: TRBJ2-3
CDR3 protein: CASAIGLAGSTDTQYF

V gene: TRBV24-1
J gene: TRBJ2-6
CDR3 protein: CATGDRGLSGANVLTF

V gene: TRBV4-1
J gene: TRBJ1-1
CDR3 protein: CASSRLRAGGGDTEAFF

V gene: TRBV7-2
J gene: TRBJ1-1
CDR3 protein: CASSNWAEAFF

V gene: TRBV4-1
J gene: TRBJ2-7
CDR3 protein: CASSQGGGRALPEQYF

V gene: TRBV4-1
J gene: TRBJ2-7
CDR3 protein: CASSQAHQGYYEQYF

V gene: TRBV7-8
J gene: TRBJ1-1
CDR3 protein: CASSPVEGGGNTEAFF

V gene: TRBV9
J gene: TRBJ2-7
CDR3 protein: CASSVKGDPYEQYF

V gene: TRBV12-3/TRBV12-4
J gene: TRBJ2-2
CDR3 protein: CASRGGRSTGELFF

V gene: TRBV6-2/TRBV6-3
J gene: TRBJ1-1
CDR3 protein: CASSYSRRDEAFF

V gene: TRBV19
J gene: TRBJ2-6
CDR3 protein: CAAKSSGANVLTF

V gene: TRBV5-1
J gene: TRBJ2-3
CDR3 protein: CASSLEGTPIQDTQYF

V gene: TRBV7-9
J gene: TRBJ2-7
CDR3 protein: CASSSPTSGRADEQYF

V gene: TRBV6-2/TRBV6-3
J gene: TRBJ2-1
CDR3 protein: CATQPGQVTYNEQFF

V gene: TRBV5-6
J gene: TRBJ2-7
CDR3 protein: CASSFAPGQTYEQYF